Sequencing of this T cell receptor beta chain was carried out in a study of human T cells and chemical hapten exposure. TCRdb processed the RACE reads anew with MiXCR; each CDR3 protein has one entry. This sample has about 160,000 distinct CDR3 sequences, with roughly a quarter found just once. Specified time point: patch test 3, about 24 weeks after DPC sensitization. The treatment here: therapeutic diphenylcyclopropenone sensitization with weekly scalp DPC. This clonotype appeared a few times. The CDR3 is 12 amino acids. In germline, CDR1 is SQVTM, CDR2 ANQGSEA. V lost 4 bases and J 7 bases, leaving 13 bases between the germline ends.

The clonotype was recovered from a woman under 30 with alopecia areata. Some clones in this sample may be carry-over from other donors' samples. This specimen consisted of whole blood, obtained in connection with sensitization to the hapten diphenylcyclopropenone (DPC). The genes are TRBV29-1 and TRBJ1-2, with D hard to call. CDR3 amino acids: CSVVFGSFGYTF. The CDR3 region has the DNA TGCAGCGTTGTGTTTGGTTCCTTTGGCTACACCTTC.